Below are 18 T cell receptor beta chains sequenced from a single sample in a study of blood T cell repertoires in COVID-19. Some clones are missing from TCRdb's copy, which holds only in-frame ones; the method was immunoSEQ multiplex PCR. The repertoire holds about 190,000 clones, with roughly 80% as singletons. Sample: PBMCs or T cells enriched from blood (not recorded which). These receptor sequences come from a woman aged 45-65 years who had recovered from COVID-19.

The chain uses TRBV7-3 and TRBJ2-1; TRBD2 matches at 8 bases. The germline V gene encodes CDR1 SGHTA and CDR2 FQGTGA. CDR3 size: 14 residues. V lost 5 bases to trimming and J lost 5 bases; unmatched junction nucleotides: 5. This CDR3 is CASSVSGTNNEQFF. DNA of the CDR3: TGTGCCAGCAGCGTTAGCGGGACGAACAATGAGCAGTTCTTC.

CDR3 sequence: CASEEGRHYEQYF. As DNA, the CDR3 is TGCGCCAGCGAAGAGGGGAGGCACTACGAGCAGTACTTC. The chain joins TRBV10-1 to TRBJ2-7, with D possibly matching TRBD2 (6 bases). Germline values: CDR1 WNHNN, CDR2 SYGVQD (reference sequence). V dropped 8 bases and J dropped 3 bases, with 14 bases sitting between them. The CDR3 is 13 residues long.

This chain joins TRBV7-9 and TRBJ2-7; D remains ambiguous. The length of the CDR3 is 14 residues. The V gene lost 0 bases and the J gene lost 6 bases, with 12 bases spanning the gap. Germline V gives CDR1 SEHNR, CDR2 FQNEAQ (reference sequence). The CDR3 DNA is TGTGCCAGCAGCTTAGCGGAGATCCCCCCCGAGCAGTACTTC. Encoded protein: CASSLAEIPPEQYF.

The chain combines TRBV5-1 with TRBJ1-4; D possibly corresponds to TRBD1 (5 bases). The ends were cut back, 1 base at V and 0 bases at J, with 10 bases in the middle. In germline, CDR1 is SGHRS, CDR2 YFSETQ. The CDR3 covers 16 residues. CDR3 protein: CASSLSGGTTNEKLFF. The DNA of the CDR3 is TGCGCCAGCAGCTTGTCGGGGGGAACAACTAATGAAAAACTGTTTTTT.

The chain carries TRBV19 and TRBJ1-5; D may be TRBD1 (5 bases). Germline lookup yields CDR1 LNHDA and CDR2 SQIVND (reference sequence). The length of the CDR3 is 13 residues. The V gene lost 5 bases and the J gene lost 6 bases, with 11 bases spanning the gap. For the CDR3, the DNA is TGTGCCAGTAGTCCCGCGACAGCTCAGCCCCAGCATTTT. Protein: CASSPATAQPQHF.

The chain links TRBV12-3 or TRBV12-4 to TRBJ1-5; no clear D. V was trimmed by 1 base and J by 5 bases, leaving 6 bases between them. The CDR3 runs to 13 residues. CDR3 DNA: TGTGCCAGCAGTTTAGGGGGAGATCAGCCCCAGCATTTT. This codes for CASSLGGDQPQHF.

V is TRBV7-2 and J is TRBJ1-5, with 8 bases lining up with TRBD1. The CDR3 has 14 residues. The V segment lost 6 bases and the J segment 5 bases; nucleotides outside the gene matches: 6. CDR1 and CDR2 (germline): SGHTA, FQGNSA. Here the CDR3 DNA reads TGTGCCAGCAGACGGACAGGGAACCATCAGCCCCAGCATTTT. Protein sequence: CASRRTGNHQPQHF.

The chain uses TRBV6-1 and TRBJ1-5; 8 nucleotides match TRBD1. The ends lost 3 bases at V and 7 bases at J; junction bases unmatched: 8. The length of the CDR3 is 15 residues. Germline lookup yields CDR1 MNHNS and CDR2 SASEGT. This CDR3 is CASSDGQGQSQPQHF. DNA of the CDR3: TGTGCCAGCAGTGATGGACAGGGACAGAGCCAGCCCCAGCATTTT.

The chain is built from TRBV5-5 and TRBJ2-7, with D possibly TRBD2 on 5 matching bases. Germline V CDR1 and CDR2: SGHKS, YYEKEE (reference sequence). V shed 7 bases and J shed 6 bases, with 26 bases lying between them. This CDR3 has 16 amino acids. CDR3 DNA: TGTGCCAGCTGTCATTCCCCCGCGGGCAGCCGGGCCGAGCAGTACTTC. Protein sequence: CASCHSPAGSRAEQYF.

The chain is built from TRBV3-1 (or the pseudogene TRBV3-2) and TRBJ1-4; the D gene is possibly TRBD1 (6 bases). Trimming removed 2 bases at V and 0 bases at J, with 10 bases between. The CDR3 has 16 residues. Germline CDR1 and CDR2: LGHDT and YNNKEL (reference sequence). The CDR3, as DNA: TGTGCCAGCAGCCAACAAAAGGGGGCAACTAATGAAAAACTGTTTTTT. Amino acid sequence: CASSQQKGATNEKLFF.

The J gene is TRBJ2-2, the V gene TRBV5-1; 7 bases are shared with TRBD1. This CDR3 is 17 amino acids long. Losses at the gene ends were 1 base for V and 4 bases for J; bases not matched to a gene: 10. Germline V gene lookup returns CDR1 SGHRS and CDR2 YFSETQ. The CDR3 protein is CASSLPEPGQSTGELFF. CDR3 coding DNA: TGCGCCAGCAGCTTGCCGGAGCCGGGACAGAGCACCGGGGAGCTGTTTTTT. Full variable domain (missing parts from reference TRBV5-1 and TRBJ2-2): KAGVTQTPRYLIKTRGQQVTLSCSPISGHRSVSWYQQTPGQGLQFLFEYFSETQRNKGNFPGRFSGRQFSNSRSEMNVSTLELGDSALYLCASSLPEPGQSTGELFFGEGSRLTVL.

This clone is termed medium-sized. The chain carries TRBV29-1 and TRBJ2-7; possible D gene TRBD2, 6 bases. Trimming stripped 0 bases from V and 6 bases from J, with 18 bases between. The CDR3 consists of 15 residues. CDR1 SQVTM and CDR2 ANQGSEA come from the germline V gene. The CDR3 loop is CSVEDPREPSGEQYF. CDR3 DNA sequence: TGCAGCGTTGAAGATCCACGGGAGCCGTCGGGCGAGCAGTACTTC.

J is TRBJ2-5 and V is TRBV6-5, with a tentative D call TRBD1 (6 bases). The CDR3 is 14 amino acids. Trimming took 6 bases from V and 2 from J, leaving 13 bases between them. CDR1 MNHEY and CDR2 SVGAGI come from the germline V gene. The CDR3 bases are TGTGCCAGCAGATGGGGGACACTACAAGAGACCCAGTACTTC. Protein: CASRWGTLQETQYF.

The chain joins TRBV5-4 to TRBJ2-7; 9 nucleotides line up with TRBD2. The ends lost 4 bases at V and 5 bases at J; junction bases unmatched: 16. The germline V gene has CDR1 SGHNT and CDR2 YYREEE (reference sequence). The CDR3 is 17 amino acids. The CDR3 protein is CASSPPVAGEPINEQYF. The CDR3 DNA sequence: TGTGCCAGCAGCCCCCCAGTAGCGGGAGAGCCTATCAACGAGCAGTACTTC.

The rearrangement links TRBV5-4 to TRBJ2-1; D is perhaps TRBD2 (7 bases). This CDR3 is 17 amino acids long. CDR1 is SGHNT and CDR2 is YYREEE in the germline V gene (reference sequence). Trimming pared 2 bases from V and 9 bases from J, leaving 24 bases between. The CDR3 DNA sequence: TGTGCCAGCAGCTTATTTCTCGGAGGGGAGGGGGGCTCTGAGCAGTTCTTC. The encoded protein is CASSLFLGGEGGSEQFF. Supplemented by reference TRBV5-4 and TRBJ2-1, the full variable domain reads ETGVTQSPTHLIKTRGQQVTLRCSSQSGHNTVSWYQQALGQGPQFIFQYYREEENGRGNFPPRFSGLQFPNYSSELNVNALELDDSALYLCASSLFLGGEGGSEQFFGPGTRLTVL.

The chain joins TRBV11-2 to TRBJ1-3, with D hard to call. The CDR3 length is 14 residues. The V gene lost 2 bases and the J gene lost 3 bases, with 8 bases spanning the gap. CDR1 is SGHAT and CDR2 is FQNNGV in the germline V gene. The chain's CDR3 is CASSLSGVGNTIYF. CDR3 DNA sequence: TGTGCCAGCAGCTTATCCGGGGTTGGAAACACCATATATTTT.

This chain joins TRBV27 and TRBJ2-6; D gene ambiguous. The CDR3 covers 15 residues. Trimming removed 3 bases at V and 0 bases at J, with 6 bases between. The germline V gene encodes CDR1 MNHEY and CDR2 SMNVEV (reference sequence). CDR3 nucleotides: TGTGCCAGCAGTTTTACACGCTCTGGGGCCAACGTCCTGACTTTC. Residues: CASSFTRSGANVLTF.

The gene calls are TRBV6-2 or TRBV6-3 and TRBJ2-7; D possibly corresponds to TRBD1 (6 bases). The CDR3 length is 14 residues. Deletions cut 7 bases from V and 0 bases from J, with 13 bases between. Per germline, CDR1 MNHEY and CDR2 SVGEGT. The CDR3: CASTPQGSSYEQYF. CDR3 in DNA: TGTGCCAGCACCCCGCAGGGGTCCTCCTACGAGCAGTACTTC.